The rows below give T cell receptor beta chains drawn from one sample of a study of beta chain features in type 1 diabetes. TCRdb's table, derived via immunoSEQ multiplex PCR, lists solely in-frame clones and lacks some. The sample has 250,000 to 350,000 clones; roughly an eighth are singletons. The sequencing input was naive CD4+ T cells from blood. The receptor source for this set is a man aged 25 to 45 with type 1 diabetes. Both conserved end residues are part of each CDR3. The D gene is left open where the match is weak. Size is omitted from some rows. Given values are once, few, many or a class for expanded clones.

J: TRBJ2-2
V: TRBV28
size: -
D: TRBD2
CDR3: CASRGLAGMYTGELFF
DNA: TGTGCCAGCAGGGGACTAGCGGGGATGTACACCGGGGAGCTGTTTTTT

J: TRBJ2-3
V: TRBV27
size: -
D: TRBD1
CDR3: CASRGGGQGTQYF
DNA: TGTGCCAGCAGAGGAGGGGGACAGGGTACGCAGTATTTT

J: TRBJ2-1
V: TRBV2
size: few
D: TRBD2
CDR3: CASSWTSGENEQFF
DNA: TGTGCCAGCAGTTGGACTAGCGGGGAAAATGAGCAGTTCTTC

J: TRBJ2-3
V: TRBV28
size: -
D: TRBD2
CDR3: CASSLLGIAGGTDTQYF
DNA: TGTGCCAGCAGCCTCCTGGGGATAGCGGGAGGTACGGATACGCAGTATTTT

J: TRBJ1-2
V: TRBV9
size: -
D: -
CDR3: CASSRQDSYGYTF
DNA: TGTGCCAGCAGTCGACAGGATTCTTATGGCTACACCTTC

J: TRBJ2-7
V: TRBV6-5
size: few
D: -
CDR3: CASRRNRFYEQYF
DNA: TGTGCCAGCAGGAGGAACAGGTTCTACGAGCAGTACTTC

J: TRBJ1-5
V: TRBV7-9
size: few
D: -
CDR3: CASSLEGSQPQHF
DNA: TGTGCCAGCAGCTTGGAGGGGAGTCAGCCCCAGCATTTT

J: TRBJ2-7
V: TRBV7-3
size: -
D: TRBD1
CDR3: CASSSGQGGEQYF
DNA: TGTGCCAGCAGCTCGGGACAGGGCGGCGAGCAGTACTTC

J: TRBJ2-3
V: TRBV29-1
size: -
D: TRBD1
CDR3: CSVTETGTSFTDTQYF
DNA: TGCAGCGTTACGGAGACAGGGACGTCCTTCACAGATACGCAGTATTTT

J: TRBJ2-2
V: TRBV28
size: few
D: -
CDR3: CASSLLVAATDTGELFF
DNA: TGTGCCAGCAGTTTATTAGTAGCGGCAACGGACACCGGGGAGCTGTTTTTT

J: TRBJ1-2
V: TRBV28
size: few
D: -
CDR3: CASSRTGNYGYTF
DNA: TGTGCCAGTTCCAGGACGGGAAACTATGGCTACACCTTC

J: TRBJ2-7
V: TRBV28
size: few
D: TRBD2
CDR3: CASSLDSGSSGSAEQYF
DNA: TGTGCCAGCAGTTTAGATAGTGGTTCTAGCGGGAGCGCCGAGCAGTACTTC

J: TRBJ2-1
V: TRBV15
size: few
D: TRBD2
CDR3: CATSRGLAGGSYNEQFF
DNA: TGTGCCACCAGCAGAGGTCTAGCGGGAGGATCCTACAATGAGCAGTTCTTC

J: TRBJ2-3
V: TRBV9
size: few
D: -
CDR3: CASSVAVYTDTQYF
DNA: TGTGCCAGCAGCGTAGCAGTATACACAGATACGCAGTATTTT

J: TRBJ1-1
V: TRBV5-8
size: -
D: -
CDR3: CASSEERETAFF
DNA: TGTGCCAGCAGCGAGGAGAGGGAAACAGCTTTCTTT

J: TRBJ2-7
V: TRBV9
size: -
D: -
CDR3: CASSQDSYEQYF
DNA: TGTGCCAGCAGCCAGGACTCCTACGAGCAGTACTTC

J: TRBJ2-1
V: TRBV9
size: -
D: -
CDR3: CASSVSQNNEQFF
DNA: TGTGCCAGCAGCGTCTCGCAGAACAATGAGCAGTTCTTC

J: TRBJ1-2
V: TRBV28
size: -
D: -
CDR3: CASSFRDPHYGYTF
DNA: TGTGCCAGCAGTTTCAGGGATCCACACTATGGCTACACCTTC

J: TRBJ2-1
V: TRBV15
size: once
D: -
CDR3: CATSTPLLLNNEQFF
DNA: TGTGCCACCAGCACGCCCTTACTATTAAACAATGAGCAGTTCTTC

J: TRBJ2-3
V: TRBV28
size: -
D: TRBD2
CDR3: CASSSGLAGPDTQYF
DNA: TGTGCCAGCAGTTCGGGACTAGCGGGTCCAGATACGCAGTATTTT

J: TRBJ1-2
V: TRBV30
size: few
D: -
CDR3: CAWSSGGENGYTF
DNA: TGTGCCTGGAGTTCGGGGGGCGAGAATGGCTACACCTTC

J: TRBJ2-1
V: TRBV25-1
size: -
D: TRBD2
CDR3: CASSPASGRALYNEQFF
DNA: TGTGCCAGCAGCCCAGCTAGCGGGAGGGCCCTTTACAATGAGCAGTTCTTC

J: TRBJ2-7
V: TRBV5-6
size: -
D: -
CDR3: CASSSDRSYEQYF
DNA: TGTGCCAGCAGCTCGGACAGATCCTACGAGCAGTACTTC

J: TRBJ1-5
V: TRBV19
size: few
D: TRBD1
CDR3: CASSMGTGNRPQHF
DNA: TGTGCCAGTAGTATGGGGACAGGCAATCGGCCCCAGCATTTT